This record covers a single T cell receptor beta chain. Antigen specificity is unknown. Trimming took 5 bases from V and 5 from J, leaving 21 bases between them. Germline loops: CDR1 LNHDA, CDR2 SQIVND (reference sequence). There are 17 residues in the CDR3. With 60 Vbeta and 13 Jbeta primers, the PCR was carried out. Here immunoSEQ multiplex PCR was the method, and the copy in TCRdb shows in-frame clones only, minus some. This table has about 200,000 clones, roughly 80% appearing once. The data belong to a study of cytomegalovirus exposure and HLA in healthy donors. In the study overall: Findings of an earlier analysis included roughly 110 million unique TCR beta sequences from about 180 million T cells. General study points: Overall, about 160 TCR beta chains were annotated as cytomegalovirus-associated. Within the data, a cluster of highly shared sequence variants was likely a sequencing artifact.

Healthy bone marrow donors made up the donors. The sequence was collected from a male donor in good health and CMV-seropositive. The rearrangement links TRBV19 to TRBJ2-2; D perhaps matches TRBD1 (6 bases). The source material was PBMCs. The CDR3 is CASSSLSRQGKTGELFF. The CDR3 DNA reads as TGTGCCAGTAGTTCTTTATCCCGCCAGGGGAAAACCGGGGAGCTGTTTTTT.